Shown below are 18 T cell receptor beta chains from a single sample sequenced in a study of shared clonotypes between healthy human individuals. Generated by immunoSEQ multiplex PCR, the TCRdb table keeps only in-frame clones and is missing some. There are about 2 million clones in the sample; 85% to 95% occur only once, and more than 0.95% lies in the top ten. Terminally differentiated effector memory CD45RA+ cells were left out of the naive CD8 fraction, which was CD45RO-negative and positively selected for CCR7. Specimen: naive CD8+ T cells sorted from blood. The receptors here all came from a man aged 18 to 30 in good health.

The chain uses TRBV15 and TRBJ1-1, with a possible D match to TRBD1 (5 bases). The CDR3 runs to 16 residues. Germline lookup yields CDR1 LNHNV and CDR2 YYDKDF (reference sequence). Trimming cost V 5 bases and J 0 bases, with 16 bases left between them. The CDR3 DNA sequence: TGTGCCACCAGCTCCGGGACCCCCGCACTGAACACTGAAGCTTTCTTT. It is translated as CATSSGTPALNTEAFF.

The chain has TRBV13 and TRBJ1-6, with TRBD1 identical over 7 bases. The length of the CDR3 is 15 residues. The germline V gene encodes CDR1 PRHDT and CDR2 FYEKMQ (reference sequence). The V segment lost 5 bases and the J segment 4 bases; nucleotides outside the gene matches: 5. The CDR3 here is CASSQGQEYNSPLHF. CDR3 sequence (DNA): TGTGCCAGCAGCCAAGGACAGGAATATAATTCACCCCTCCACTTT.

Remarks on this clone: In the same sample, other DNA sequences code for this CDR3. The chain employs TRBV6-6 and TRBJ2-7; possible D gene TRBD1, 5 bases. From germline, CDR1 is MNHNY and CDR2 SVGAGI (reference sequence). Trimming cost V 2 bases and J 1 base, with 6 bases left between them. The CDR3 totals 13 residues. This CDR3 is CASSYAGSYEQYF. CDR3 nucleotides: TGTGCCAGCAGTTACGCAGGGTCCTACGAGCAGTACTTC.

The CDR3: CAWSGVSGRKSSYEQYF. The CDR3 region has the DNA TGTGCCTGGAGTGGGGTTAGCGGGAGGAAAAGCTCCTACGAGCAGTACTTC. The chain is built from TRBV30 and TRBJ2-7; 10 nucleotides agree with TRBD2. The V and J ends lost 1 base and 0 bases, in that order; junction bases with no gene match: 9. This CDR3 comprises 17 residues. Looked up from germline, CDR1 is GTSNPN and CDR2 is SVGIG (reference sequence).

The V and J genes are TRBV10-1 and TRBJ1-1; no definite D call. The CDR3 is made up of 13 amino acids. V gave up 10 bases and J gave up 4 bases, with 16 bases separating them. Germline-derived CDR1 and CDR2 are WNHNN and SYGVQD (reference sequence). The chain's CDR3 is CATQAGFGTEAFF. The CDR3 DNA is TGCGCCACCCAGGCGGGCTTTGGCACTGAAGCTTTCTTT.

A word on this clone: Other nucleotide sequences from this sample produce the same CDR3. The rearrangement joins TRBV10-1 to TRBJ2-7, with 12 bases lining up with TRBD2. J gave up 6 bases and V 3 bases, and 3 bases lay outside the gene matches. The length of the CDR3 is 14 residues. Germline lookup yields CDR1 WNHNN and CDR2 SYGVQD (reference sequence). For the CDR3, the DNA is TGCGCCAGCAGTGACCCGGGACTAGCGGGCGAGCAGTACTTC. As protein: CASSDPGLAGEQYF.

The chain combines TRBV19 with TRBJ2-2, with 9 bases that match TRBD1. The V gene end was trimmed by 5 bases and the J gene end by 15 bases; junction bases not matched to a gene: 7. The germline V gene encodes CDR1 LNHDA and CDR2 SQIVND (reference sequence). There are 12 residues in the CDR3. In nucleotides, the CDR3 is TGTGCCAGTAGTCCGGACAGGGGAAAGGTGTTTTTT. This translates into CASSPDRGKVFF.

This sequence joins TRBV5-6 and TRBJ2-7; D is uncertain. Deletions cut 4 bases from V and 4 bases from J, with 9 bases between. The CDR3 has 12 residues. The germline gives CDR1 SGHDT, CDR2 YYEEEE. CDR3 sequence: CASSHGPYEQYF. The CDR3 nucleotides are TGTGCCAGCAGCCATGGCCCTTACGAGCAGTACTTC.

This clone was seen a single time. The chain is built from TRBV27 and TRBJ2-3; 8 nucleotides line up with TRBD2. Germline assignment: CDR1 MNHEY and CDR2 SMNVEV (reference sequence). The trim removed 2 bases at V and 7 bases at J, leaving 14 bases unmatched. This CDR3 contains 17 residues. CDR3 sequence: CASSLGVGTSGLNTQYF. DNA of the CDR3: TGTGCCAGCAGTTTAGGTGTGGGGACTAGTGGGTTGAATACGCAGTATTTT.

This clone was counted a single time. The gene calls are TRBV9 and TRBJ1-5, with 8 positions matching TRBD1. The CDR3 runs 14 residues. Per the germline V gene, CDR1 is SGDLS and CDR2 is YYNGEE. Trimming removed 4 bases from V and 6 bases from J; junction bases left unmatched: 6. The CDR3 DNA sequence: TGTGCCAGCAGCCCAGGGACAGGTCCTCAGCCCCAGCATTTT. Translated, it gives CASSPGTGPQPQHF. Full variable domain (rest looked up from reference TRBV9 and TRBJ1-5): DSGVTQTPKHLITATGQRVTLRCSPRSGDLSVYWYQQSLDQGLQFLIQYYNGEERAKGNILERFSAQQFPDLHSELNLSSLELGDSALYFCASSPGTGPQPQHFGDGTRLSIL.

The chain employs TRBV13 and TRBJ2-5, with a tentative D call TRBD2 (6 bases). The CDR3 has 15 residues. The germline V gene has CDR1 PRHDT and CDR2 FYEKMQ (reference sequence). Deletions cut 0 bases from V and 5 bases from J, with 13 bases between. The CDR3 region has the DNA TGTGCCAGCAGCTTAGGCGGGGCTCGGGGGGAGACCCAGTACTTC. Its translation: CASSLGGARGETQYF.

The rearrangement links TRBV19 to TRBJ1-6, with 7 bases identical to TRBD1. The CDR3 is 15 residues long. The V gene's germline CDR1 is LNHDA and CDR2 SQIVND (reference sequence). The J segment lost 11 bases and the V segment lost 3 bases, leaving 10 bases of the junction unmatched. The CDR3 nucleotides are TGTGCCAGTAGTATCCCCGGGACAGTCGAGGCACCCCTCCACTTT. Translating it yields CASSIPGTVEAPLHF.

CDR3 bases: TGTGCCAGCAGTTTATCCAGGCGGGGGGCAGACCAAGAGACCCAGTACTTC. It yields the protein CASSLSRRGADQETQYF. This chain uses TRBV27 with TRBJ2-5; 8 bases are a match to TRBD2. Germline V lookup: CDR1 MNHEY, CDR2 SMNVEV (reference sequence). V was clipped by 0 bases and J by 0 bases; unmatched bases: 6. The CDR3 contains 17 residues.

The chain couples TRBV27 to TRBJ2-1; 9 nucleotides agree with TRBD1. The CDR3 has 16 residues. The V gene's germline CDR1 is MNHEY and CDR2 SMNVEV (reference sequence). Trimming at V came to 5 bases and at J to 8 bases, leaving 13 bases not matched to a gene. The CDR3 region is CASSHNRGLNVDEQFF. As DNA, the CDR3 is TGTGCCAGCAGTCATAACAGGGGGCTTAATGTGGATGAGCAGTTCTTC.

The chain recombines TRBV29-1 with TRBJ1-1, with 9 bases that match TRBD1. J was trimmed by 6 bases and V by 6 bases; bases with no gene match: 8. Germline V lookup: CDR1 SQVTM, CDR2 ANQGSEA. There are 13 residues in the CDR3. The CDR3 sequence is CSVGGTGPAEAFF. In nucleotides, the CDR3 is TGCAGCGTAGGGGGGACAGGGCCCGCTGAAGCTTTCTTT.

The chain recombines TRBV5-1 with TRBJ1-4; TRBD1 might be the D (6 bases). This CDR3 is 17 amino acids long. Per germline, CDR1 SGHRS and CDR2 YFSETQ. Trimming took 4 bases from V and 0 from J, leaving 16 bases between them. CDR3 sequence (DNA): TGCGCCAGCAGCATCGACAGGACCCTTGCAACTAATGAAAAACTGTTTTTT. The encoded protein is CASSIDRTLATNEKLFF.

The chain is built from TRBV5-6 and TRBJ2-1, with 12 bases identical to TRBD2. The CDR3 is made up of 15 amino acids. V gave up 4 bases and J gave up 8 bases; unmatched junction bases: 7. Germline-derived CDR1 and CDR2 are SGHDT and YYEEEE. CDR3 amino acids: CASSLRLAGVDEQFF. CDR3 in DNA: TGTGCCAGCAGCCTGCGACTAGCGGGGGTCGATGAGCAGTTCTTC. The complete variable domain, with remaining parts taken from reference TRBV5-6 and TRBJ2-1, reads DAGVTQSPTHLIKTRGQQVTLRCSPKSGHDTVSWYQQALGQGPQFIFQYYEEEERQRGNFPDRFSGHQFPNYSSELNVNALLLGDSALYLCASSLRLAGVDEQFFGPGTRLTVL.

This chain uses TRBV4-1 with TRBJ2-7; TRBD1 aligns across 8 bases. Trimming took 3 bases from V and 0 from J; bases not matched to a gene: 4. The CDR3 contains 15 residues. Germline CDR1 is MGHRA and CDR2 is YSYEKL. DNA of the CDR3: TGCGCCAGCAGCCATAGGACAGGGAGCTCCTACGAGCAGTACTTC. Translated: CASSHRTGSSYEQYF.